The 3 T cell receptor beta chains below were found in one sample sequenced in a study of blood T cell repertoires in COVID-19. TCRdb's table, derived via immunoSEQ multiplex PCR, lists solely in-frame clones and lacks some. Of about 83,000 clones listed, around 80% are singletons. The sample taken for sequencing was peripheral blood. Receptor source: a woman of 80 years or more with active or convalescent COVID-19.

V is TRBV5-6 and J is TRBJ2-3; 8 positions agree with TRBD1. J gave up 4 bases and V 5 bases, and 9 bases lay outside the gene matches. CDR1 and CDR2 from the germline V gene are SGHDT and YYEEEE. The CDR3 runs to 15 residues. The CDR3 DNA sequence: TGTGCCAGCAGTTCCAGACAGGGGAACGCAGATACGCAGTATTTT. Translating gives CASSSRQGNADTQYF.

This clone was detected only once. The chain carries TRBV5-1 and TRBJ2-5, with D maybe TRBD2 (6 bases). CDR1 is SGHRS and CDR2 is YFSETQ in the germline V gene. This CDR3 is 14 amino acids long. V lost 5 bases, J lost 1 base, and 12 bases lay in between. The CDR3 loop reads CASRKTSPQETQYF. DNA of the CDR3: TGCGCCAGCAGAAAGACTAGTCCCCAAGAGACCCAGTACTTC.

The V gene is TRBV7-9, the J gene TRBJ1-1; possibly TRBD1 for D (5 bases). V was shortened by 5 bases and J by 1 base, with 14 bases between the two germline ends. The germline V gene has CDR1 SEHNR and CDR2 FQNEAQ (reference sequence). The CDR3 covers 15 residues. CDR3 amino acids: CASSPMHGGNTEAFF. DNA of the CDR3: TGTGCCAGCAGCCCGATGCACGGGGGGAACACTGAAGCTTTCTTT.